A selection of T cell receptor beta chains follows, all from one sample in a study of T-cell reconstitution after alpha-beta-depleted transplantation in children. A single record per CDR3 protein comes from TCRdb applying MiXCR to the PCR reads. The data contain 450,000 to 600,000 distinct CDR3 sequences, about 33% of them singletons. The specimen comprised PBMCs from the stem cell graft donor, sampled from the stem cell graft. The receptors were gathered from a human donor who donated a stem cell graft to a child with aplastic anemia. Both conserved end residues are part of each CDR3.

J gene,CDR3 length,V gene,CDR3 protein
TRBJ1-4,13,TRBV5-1,CASSLEADEKLFF
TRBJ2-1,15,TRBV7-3,CASSLVSQNQGEVFF
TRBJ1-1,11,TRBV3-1,CASSQATRAFF
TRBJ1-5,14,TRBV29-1,CSVIPDSNNQPQHF
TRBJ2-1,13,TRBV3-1,CASSRTGGDEQFF
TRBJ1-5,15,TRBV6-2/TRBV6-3,CASSIGQGFRQPQHF
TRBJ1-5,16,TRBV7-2,CASSLGQVTGIGPQHF
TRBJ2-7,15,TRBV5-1,CASSLDAGFSYEQYF
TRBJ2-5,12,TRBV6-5,CASANKWETQYF
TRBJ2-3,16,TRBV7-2,CASSLGIRTSTDTQYF
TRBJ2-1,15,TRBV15,CATTVGAGARFEQFF
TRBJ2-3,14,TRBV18,CASSPPTRMETQYF
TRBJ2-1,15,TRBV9,CASSVDGRGKDEQFF
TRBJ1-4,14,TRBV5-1,CASSQGSSNEKLFF
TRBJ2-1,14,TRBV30,CAHLPSGRAGEQFF
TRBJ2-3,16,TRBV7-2,CASSPSAGGATDTQYF
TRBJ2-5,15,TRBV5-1,CASSWTGLDQETQYF
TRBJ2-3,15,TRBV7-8,CATLPGGFGTDTQYF
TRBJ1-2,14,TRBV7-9,CASSTRQEGRGYTF
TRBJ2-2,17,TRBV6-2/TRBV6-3,CASSYRLAGIKTGELFF
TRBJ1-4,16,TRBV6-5,CASSYSSRRPNEKLFF
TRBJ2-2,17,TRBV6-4,CASFWGIETPNTGELFF
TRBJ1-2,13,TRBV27,CASSPSPRFGYTF
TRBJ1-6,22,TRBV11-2,CASSLERVWDRGSSSYNSPLHF
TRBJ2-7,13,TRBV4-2,CASSQPGRREQYF
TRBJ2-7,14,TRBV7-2,CASSLTRVNYEQYF
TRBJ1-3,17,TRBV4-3,CASSQDLDRELRNTIYF
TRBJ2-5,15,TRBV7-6,CASSLVWTGEETQYF
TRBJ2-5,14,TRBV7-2,CASSLGGGVETQYF
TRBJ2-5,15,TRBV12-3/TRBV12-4,CASTESTGRGETQYF
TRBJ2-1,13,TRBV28,CASSFAGVNEQFF
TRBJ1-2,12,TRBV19,CASTDRRYGYTF
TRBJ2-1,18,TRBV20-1,CSAFTAGGPLLSYNEQFF
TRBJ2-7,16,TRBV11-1,CASSPELGEGLNEQYF
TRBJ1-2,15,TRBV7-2,CASSLGQGLNYGYTF
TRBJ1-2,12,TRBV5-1,CASSLSPEGYTF
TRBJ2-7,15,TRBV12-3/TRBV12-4,CASSGGQTFLGEQYF
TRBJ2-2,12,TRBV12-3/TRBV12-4,CASSSLAGELFF
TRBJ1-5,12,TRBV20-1,CSVTGRRQPQHF
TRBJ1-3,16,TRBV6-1,CASSAGDRAGGNTIYF
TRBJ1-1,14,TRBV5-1,CASSLGRDLAEAFF
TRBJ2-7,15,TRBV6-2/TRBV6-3,CASSQLAPRGREQYF
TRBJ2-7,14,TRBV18,CASSDSGQGSRQYF
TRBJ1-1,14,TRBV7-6,CASSLSPKNTEAFF
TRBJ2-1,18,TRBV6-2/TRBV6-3,CASRYHASGRGTRNEQFF
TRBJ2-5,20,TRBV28,CASSQPWASGPGGVSETQYF
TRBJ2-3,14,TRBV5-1,CASALAGGTDTQYF
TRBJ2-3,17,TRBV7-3,CASSPGTSGTSTDTQYF
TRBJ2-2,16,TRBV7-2,CASSLWAAGVNGELFF
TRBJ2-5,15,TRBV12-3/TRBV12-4,CASTLGLAGGETQYF
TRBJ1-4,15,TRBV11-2,CASSFASGAPEKLFF
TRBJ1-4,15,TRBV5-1,CASSRQGLLNEGMFF
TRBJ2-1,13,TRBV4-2,CASSQDPGGKQFF
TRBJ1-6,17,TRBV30,CAWSPRGLGGMDSPLHF
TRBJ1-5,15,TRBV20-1,CSAARDPNSNQPQHF
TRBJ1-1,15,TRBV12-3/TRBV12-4,CASSLVGTAGTEAFF
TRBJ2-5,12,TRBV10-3,CAISGGGETQYF
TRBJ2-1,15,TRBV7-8,CASSQGASGVNEQFF
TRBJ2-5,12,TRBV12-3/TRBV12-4,CASSPVGETQYF